Below, 30 T cell receptor beta chains from the same sample are listed, as sequenced in a study of cytomegalovirus exposure and HLA in healthy donors. Repertoires were generated with immunoSEQ multiplex PCR, while TCRdb's copy carries only in-frame clones and drops some. This table holds tens of thousands of clones, more than 85% found once. Sequencing was carried out using PBMCs. Receptors were obtained from a woman aged 25 to 39 in good health and CMV-seronegative.

The chain carries TRBV30 and TRBJ2-7; a weak D match, TRBD1 (6 bases). CDR1 and CDR2 (germline): GTSNPN, SVGIG (reference sequence). The CDR3 spans 11 residues. The V end lost 4 bases, the J end lost 4 bases, and 8 bases lay between the germline ends. The CDR3 DNA is TGTGCCTGGACAGGGGCGTACGAGCAGTACTTC. Amino acids: CAWTGAYEQYF. The variable domain in full, with the rest retrieved from reference TRBV30 and TRBJ2-7, is SQTIHQWPATLVQPVGSPLSLECTVEGTSNPNLYWYRQAAGRGLQLLFYSVGIGQISSEVPQNLSASRPQDRQFILSSKKLLLSDSGFYLCAWTGAYEQYFGPGTRLTVT.

The chain is built from TRBV7-2 and TRBJ2-7; D is unresolved. CDR3 size: 14 residues. Germline V gene sequence: CDR1 SGHTA, CDR2 FQGNSA. The V end lost 2 bases, the J end lost 0 bases, and 8 bases lay between the germline ends. For the CDR3, the DNA is TGTGCCAGCAGCTTATCCCCGGGCTCCTACGAGCAGTACTTC. Its protein product is CASSLSPGSYEQYF.

V gene TRBV11-1 combines with J gene TRBJ1-1, with 8 bases aligning to TRBD1. J gave up 3 bases and V 7 bases, and 10 bases lay outside the gene matches. This CDR3 is 15 amino acids long. CDR1 and CDR2 (germline): SGHAT, FQDESV (reference sequence). The CDR3 bases are TGTGCCAGCAAGCGCAGGGGGCAATCATACACTGAAGCTTTCTTT. Translation: CASKRRGQSYTEAFF. Complete variable domain (other parts from reference TRBV11-1 and TRBJ1-1): EAEVAQSPRYKITEKSQAVAFWCDPISGHATLYWYRQILGQGPELLVQFQDESVVDDSQLPKDRFSAERLKGVDSTLKIQPAELGDSAMYLCASKRRGQSYTEAFFGQGTRLTVV.

The V gene is TRBV27, the J gene TRBJ1-1; weak D call: TRBD1 (5 bases). CDR1 and CDR2 from the germline V gene are MNHEY and SMNVEV (reference sequence). The V and J ends lost 5 bases and 0 bases respectively, with 13 bases between them. The CDR3 runs 15 residues. DNA for the CDR3: TGTGCCAGCAGTCCCGCGACAGCACTGAACACTGAAGCTTTCTTT. Protein sequence: CASSPATALNTEAFF.

This clone was counted a few times. The chain employs TRBV7-9 and TRBJ1-4, with a tentative D call TRBD1 (6 bases). This CDR3 contains 13 residues. Trimming took 3 bases from V and 8 from J, leaving 10 bases between them. CDR1 and CDR2 from the germline V gene are SEHNR and FQNEAQ (reference sequence). CDR3: CASSFRGGEKLFF. In nucleotides, the CDR3 is TGTGCCAGCAGCTTCAGGGGCGGCGAAAAACTGTTTTTT.

The chain links TRBV19 to TRBJ2-7; 8 nucleotides agree with TRBD2. Germline CDR1 reads LNHDA; CDR2 reads SQIVND (reference sequence). The CDR3 length is 14 residues. The ends lost 6 bases at V and 3 bases at J; junction bases unmatched: 7. The chain's CDR3 is CASRAGLGFYEQYF. The CDR3 nucleotides are TGTGCCAGTAGGGCGGGACTAGGGTTCTACGAGCAGTACTTC.

The rearrangement links TRBV28 to TRBJ1-3; the D is unclear. Germline CDR1 is MDHEN and CDR2 is SYDVKM. The CDR3 loop spans 18 amino acids. The V gene lost 5 bases and the J gene lost 2 bases, with 22 bases spanning the gap. The CDR3 region has the DNA TGTGCCAGCAGTCCCCTCCCTATTTCCGGGAATCCTGGAAACACCATATATTTT. Protein sequence: CASSPLPISGNPGNTIYF.

The rearrangement joins TRBV5-1 to TRBJ2-2; possible D gene TRBD1, 5 bases. This CDR3 region has 12 residues. Between the trimmed V and J ends, which lost 7 bases and 5 bases, there was a span of 9 bases. Per the germline V gene, CDR1 is SGHRS and CDR2 is YFSETQ. CDR3 sequence: CASSGWTGELFF. CDR3 DNA: TGCGCCAGCTCAGGGTGGACCGGGGAGCTGTTTTTT.

This clone was counted once. The rearrangement joins TRBV4-2 to TRBJ1-6; D unclear. V lost 6 bases, J lost 7 bases, and 16 bases lay in between. This CDR3 spans 15 amino acids. CDR1 and CDR2 (germline): LGHNA, YNFKEQ. The CDR3 region is CASSQPRVVNSPLHF. As DNA, the CDR3 is TGTGCCAGCAGTCAGCCCCGGGTCGTGAATTCACCCCTCCACTTT.

The chain has TRBV11-2 and TRBJ1-5; 8 bases are shared with TRBD1. Per the germline V gene, CDR1 is SGHAT and CDR2 is FQNNGV. The CDR3 extends over 16 amino acids. V was clipped by 0 bases and J by 7 bases; unmatched bases: 8. This chain's CDR3 is CASSLDRTGIGQPQHF. CDR3 coding DNA: TGTGCCAGCAGCTTAGACCGGACAGGGATAGGCCAGCCCCAGCATTTT.

This chain uses TRBV18 with TRBJ1-2; D is ambiguous. CDR3 length equals 13 residues. Trimming shortened V by 3 bases and J by 6 bases, and 11 bases separated the two germline ends. The germline CDR1 and CDR2 sequences are KGHSH and LQKENI. The CDR3: CASSPAEGHGYTF. In DNA form, the CDR3 reads TGTGCCAGCTCACCGGCAGAGGGCCATGGCTACACCTTC. The full variable domain, rest sourced from reference TRBV18 and TRBJ1-2, is NAGVMQNPRHLVRRRGQEARLRCSPMKGHSHVYWYRQLPEEGLKFMVYLQKENIIDESGMPKERFSAEFPKEGPSILRIQQVVRGDSAAYFCASSPAEGHGYTFGSGTRLTVV.

The chain uses TRBV7-6 and TRBJ1-5; 8 bases are a match to TRBD1. V shed 1 base and J 5 bases; nucleotides not matched to a gene: 4. The CDR3 runs 15 residues. Germline lookup yields CDR1 SGHVS and CDR2 FNYEAQ. The CDR3 nucleotides read TGTGCCAGCAGCTTAGGACAGGGGTTCGATCAGCCCCAGCATTTT. Translating gives CASSLGQGFDQPQHF.

The rearrangement joins TRBV27 to TRBJ1-4, with TRBD1 matching over 9 bases. With V trimmed by 5 bases and J by 11 bases, 9 bases remained unmatched. The CDR3 is made up of 14 amino acids. CDR1 MNHEY and CDR2 SMNVEV come from the germline V gene (reference sequence). The CDR3 protein is CASSHFRDREKLFF. The CDR3 nucleotides read TGTGCCAGCAGTCATTTCCGGGACAGGGAGAAACTGTTTTTT.

This chain uses TRBV4-1 with TRBJ2-2, with TRBD2 matching over 11 bases. With V trimmed by 4 bases and J by 0 bases, 4 bases remained unmatched. Germline-derived CDR1 and CDR2 are MGHRA and YSYEKL. The CDR3 covers 17 residues. The CDR3 coding sequence is TGCGCCAGCAGCCCGGGACTAGCGGCCACGAACACCGGGGAGCTGTTTTTT. It translates to CASSPGLAATNTGELFF.

V gene TRBV5-1 combines with J gene TRBJ1-3; no reliable D call. V gave up 2 bases and J gave up 0 bases, with 6 bases separating them. The CDR3 spans 14 residues. Germline V gene sequence: CDR1 SGHRS, CDR2 YFSETQ. The CDR3 protein is CASSFESSGNTIYF. The CDR3 region has the DNA TGCGCCAGCAGCTTTGAGAGCTCTGGAAACACCATATATTTT.

V is TRBV11-2 and J is TRBJ2-3; perhaps TRBD2 as D (7 bases). V shed 6 bases and J shed 5 bases, with 27 bases lying between them. The CDR3 spans 18 residues. Germline V gene data show CDR1 as SGHAT and CDR2 as FQNNGV. This chain's CDR3 is CASRGRAATGGGEDTQYF. CDR3 sequence (DNA): TGTGCCAGCAGGGGTCGTGCAGCGACGGGGGGCGGGGAAGATACGCAGTATTTT.

The chain recombines TRBV25-1 with TRBJ1-4; D gene ambiguous. Germline CDR1 is MGHDK and CDR2 is SYGVNS. Trimming shortened V by 1 base and J by 10 bases, and 13 bases separated the two germline ends. The CDR3 has 14 residues. CDR3 nucleotides: TGTGCCAGCAGTGAATTTACGGGGAACGGAAAACTGTTTTTT. This encodes CASSEFTGNGKLFF.

The chain uses TRBV7-9 and TRBJ1-1; D remains unclear. CDR1 and CDR2 from the germline V gene are SEHNR and FQNEAQ (reference sequence). Trimming removed 5 bases at V and 0 bases at J, with 13 bases between. The CDR3 is 15 residues long. The chain's CDR3 is CASSPTTELNTEAFF. The CDR3 nucleotides are TGTGCCAGCAGCCCAACCACAGAGTTGAACACTGAAGCTTTCTTT.

This sequence joins TRBV6-5 and TRBJ1-6; D not resolved. Germline CDR1 MNHEY, CDR2 SVGAGI. V was clipped by 5 bases and J by 7 bases, with 9 bases between them. There are 13 residues in the CDR3. The CDR3 loop reads CASSALHNSPLHF. The DNA for the CDR3 is TGTGCCAGCAGTGCCTTACACAATTCACCCCTCCACTTT.

The V call is TRBV19, the J call TRBJ1-2; TRBD1 agrees at 7 bases. With V trimmed by 4 bases and J by 2 bases, 7 bases remained unmatched. In germline, CDR1 is LNHDA, CDR2 SQIVND (reference sequence). The CDR3 consists of 15 residues. The CDR3 coding sequence is TGTGCCAGTAGTAGACAGAACAGGGGAAACTATGGCTACACCTTC. Translation gives CASSRQNRGNYGYTF.

This sequence joins TRBV4-2 and TRBJ2-3; tentative D call: TRBD2 (6 bases). The CDR3 has 17 residues. V was trimmed by 1 base and J by 5 bases, leaving 19 bases between them. The germline V gene has CDR1 LGHNA and CDR2 YNFKEQ. Here the CDR3 DNA reads TGTGCCAGCAGCCAAGTAATCCGCGGGGAGAGAGGAGATACGCAGTATTTT. Protein sequence: CASSQVIRGERGDTQYF.

As for this clone: The sample contains more than one DNA sequence encoding this CDR3. The chain couples TRBV9 to TRBJ2-3; D gene ambiguous. The CDR3 runs to 12 residues. Germline values: CDR1 SGDLS, CDR2 YYNGEE. V lost 0 bases to trimming and J lost 5 bases, with 4 bases between them. CDR3 residues: CASSVALDTQYF. The CDR3 nucleotides read TGTGCCAGCAGCGTAGCTTTAGATACGCAGTATTTT.

This clone was counted a single time. The chain joins TRBV6-1 to TRBJ2-7; 8 bases agree with TRBD1. The CDR3 spans 13 residues. V trimming: 11 bases; J trimming: 0 bases; junction bases outside the gene matches: 6. Germline V gene data show CDR1 as MNHNS and CDR2 as SASEGT. CDR3 protein: CAGGQGPSYEQYF. In nucleotides, the CDR3 is TGTGCCGGAGGACAGGGCCCCTCCTACGAGCAGTACTTC.

The chain has TRBV5-1 and TRBJ1-5; D gene uncertain. This CDR3 is built from 15 residues. The germline gives CDR1 SGHRS, CDR2 YFSETQ. Trimming cost V 3 bases and J 1 base, with 11 bases left between them. The CDR3 region has the DNA TGCGCCAGCAGCTCCTCCGGAGGAAGCAATCAGCCCCAGCATTTT. Translation: CASSSSGGSNQPQHF.

The J gene is TRBJ2-1, the V gene TRBV18, with unresolved D. The CDR3 is 12 residues long. Looked up from germline, CDR1 is KGHSH and CDR2 is LQKENI. Trimming removed 1 base at V and 7 bases at J, with 5 bases between. CDR3: CASSPRTNEQFF. In DNA form, the CDR3 reads TGTGCCAGCTCACCACGAACAAATGAGCAGTTCTTC.

This clone has only a few counts. The chain recombines TRBV6-6 with TRBJ1-1; 7 nucleotides line up with TRBD1. Germline CDR1 is MNHNY and CDR2 is SVGAGI (reference sequence). The V and J ends lost 6 bases and 3 bases, in that order; junction bases with no gene match: 13. This CDR3 has 16 residues. CDR3 loop: CASSPTGISGYTEAFF. DNA of the CDR3: TGTGCCAGCAGCCCGACAGGGATTTCAGGGTACACTGAAGCTTTCTTT.

In its sample, this clone was seen once. CDR3 loop: CASSFTGQGGSEAFF. CDR3 in DNA: TGTGCCAGCAGCTTTACCGGACAGGGCGGTAGTGAAGCTTTCTTT. The rearrangement links TRBV9 to TRBJ1-1; 8 positions match TRBD1. Trimming cost V 4 bases and J 7 bases; bases outside gene matches: 12. Germline CDR1 SGDLS, CDR2 YYNGEE. This CDR3 has 15 residues. Combining the CDR3 with reference TRBV9 and TRBJ1-1 gives the whole variable domain DSGVTQTPKHLITATGQRVTLRCSPRSGDLSVYWYQQSLDQGLQFLIQYYNGEERAKGNILERFSAQQFPDLHSELNLSSLELGDSALYFCASSFTGQGGSEAFFGQGTRLTVV.

This clone was detected once. The rearrangement uses TRBV7-9 and TRBJ2-5, with 10 bases matching TRBD2. The CDR3 is 16 amino acids. The V gene's germline CDR1 is SEHNR and CDR2 FQNEAQ (reference sequence). With 3 bases clipped from V and 5 bases from J, the junction kept 9 bases outside the gene matches. The CDR3 is CASSLTGTSEQETQYF. The CDR3 nucleotides are TGTGCCAGCAGCTTGACCGGGACTAGCGAGCAGGAGACCCAGTACTTC.

J is TRBJ1-1 and V is TRBV19; TRBD1 matches 9 bases. The CDR3 is 14 amino acids. Trimming at V came to 2 bases and at J to 5 bases, leaving 3 bases not matched to a gene. Germline CDR1 and CDR2: LNHDA and SQIVND (reference sequence). The CDR3 protein is CASSIMGQGTEAFF. CDR3 nucleotide sequence: TGTGCCAGTAGTATAATGGGACAGGGTACTGAAGCTTTCTTT.

V is TRBV7-6 and J is TRBJ2-1; 11 bases line up with TRBD2. The germline CDR1 and CDR2 sequences are SGHVS and FNYEAQ. V shed 4 bases, J shed 8 bases, and the junction held 10 bases outside the gene matches. The CDR3 has 16 amino acids. The CDR3 coding sequence is TGTGCCAGCAGCTCCCTAACTAGCGGGAGTCCCCATGAGCAGTTCTTC. This translates into CASSSLTSGSPHEQFF. Full variable domain (outside the CDR3, taken from reference TRBV7-6 and TRBJ2-1): GAGVSQSPRYKVTKRGQDVALRCDPISGHVSLYWYRQALGQGPEFLTYFNYEAQQDKSGLPNDRFSAERPEGSISTLTIQRTEQRDSAMYRCASSSLTSGSPHEQFFGPGTRLTVL.